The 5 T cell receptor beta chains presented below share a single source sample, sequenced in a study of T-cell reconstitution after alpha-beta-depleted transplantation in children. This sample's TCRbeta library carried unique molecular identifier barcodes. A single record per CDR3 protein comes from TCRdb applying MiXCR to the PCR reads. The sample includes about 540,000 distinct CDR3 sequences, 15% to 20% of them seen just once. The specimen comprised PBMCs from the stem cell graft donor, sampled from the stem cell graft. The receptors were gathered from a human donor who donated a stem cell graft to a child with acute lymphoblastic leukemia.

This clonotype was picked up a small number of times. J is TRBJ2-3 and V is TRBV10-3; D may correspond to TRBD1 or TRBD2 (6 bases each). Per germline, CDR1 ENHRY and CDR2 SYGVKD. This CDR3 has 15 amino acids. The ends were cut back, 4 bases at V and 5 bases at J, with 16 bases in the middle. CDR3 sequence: CAISGKGGSGDTQYF. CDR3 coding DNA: TGTGCCATCAGTGGCAAGGGGGGTAGCGGAGATACGCAGTATTTT.

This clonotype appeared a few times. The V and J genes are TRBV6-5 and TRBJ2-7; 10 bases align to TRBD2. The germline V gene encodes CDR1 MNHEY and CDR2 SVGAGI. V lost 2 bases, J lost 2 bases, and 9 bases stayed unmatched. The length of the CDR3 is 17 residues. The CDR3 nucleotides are TGTGCCAGCAGTTACCGAGCGGGAGGGCTCGGGGCCTACGAGCAGTACTTC. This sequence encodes CASSYRAGGLGAYEQYF.

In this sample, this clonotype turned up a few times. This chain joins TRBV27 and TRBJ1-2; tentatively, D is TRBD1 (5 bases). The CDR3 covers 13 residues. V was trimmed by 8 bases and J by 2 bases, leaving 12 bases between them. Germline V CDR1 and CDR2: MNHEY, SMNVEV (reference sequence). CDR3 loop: CASLGEPNYGYTF. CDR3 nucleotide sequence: TGTGCCAGCTTGGGGGAGCCAAACTATGGCTACACCTTC.

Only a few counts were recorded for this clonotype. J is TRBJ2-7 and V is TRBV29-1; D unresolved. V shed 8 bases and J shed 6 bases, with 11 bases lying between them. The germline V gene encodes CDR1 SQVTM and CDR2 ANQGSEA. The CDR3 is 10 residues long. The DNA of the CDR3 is TGCAGCATTAGAACCCCCGAGCAGTACTTC. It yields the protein CSIRTPEQYF.

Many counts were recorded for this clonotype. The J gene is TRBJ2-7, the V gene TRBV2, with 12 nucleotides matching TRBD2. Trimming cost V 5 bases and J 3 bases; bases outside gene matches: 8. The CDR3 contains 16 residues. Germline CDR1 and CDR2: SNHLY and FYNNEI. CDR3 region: CASSTRTSGTNYEQYF. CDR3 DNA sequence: TGTGCCAGCAGTACCCGGACTAGCGGGACGAACTACGAGCAGTACTTC.